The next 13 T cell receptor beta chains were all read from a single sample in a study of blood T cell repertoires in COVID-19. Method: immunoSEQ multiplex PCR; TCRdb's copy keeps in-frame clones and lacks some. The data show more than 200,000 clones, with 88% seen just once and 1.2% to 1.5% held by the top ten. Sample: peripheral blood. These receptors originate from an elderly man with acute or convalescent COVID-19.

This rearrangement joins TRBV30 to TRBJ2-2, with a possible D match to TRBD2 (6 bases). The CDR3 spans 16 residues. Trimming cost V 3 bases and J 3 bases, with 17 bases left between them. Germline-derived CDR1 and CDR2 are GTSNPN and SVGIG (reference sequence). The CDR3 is CAWRYRDSHYTGELFF. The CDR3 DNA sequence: TGTGCCTGGAGGTACCGGGACTCCCACTACACCGGGGAGCTGTTTTTT.

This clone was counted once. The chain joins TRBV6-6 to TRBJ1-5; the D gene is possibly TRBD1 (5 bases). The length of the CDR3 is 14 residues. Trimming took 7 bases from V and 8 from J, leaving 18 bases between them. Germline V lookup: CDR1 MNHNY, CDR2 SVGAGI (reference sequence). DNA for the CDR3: TGTGCCAGCACCCTAAACCCCAGGGCGAAGCCCCAGCATTTT. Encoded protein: CASTLNPRAKPQHF.

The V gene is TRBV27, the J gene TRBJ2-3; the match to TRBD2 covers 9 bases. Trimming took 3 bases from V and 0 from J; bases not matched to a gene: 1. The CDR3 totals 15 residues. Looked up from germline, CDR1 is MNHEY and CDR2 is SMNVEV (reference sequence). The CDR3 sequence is CASSFSGGSTDTQYF. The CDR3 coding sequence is TGTGCCAGCAGTTTTAGCGGGGGTAGCACAGATACGCAGTATTTT.

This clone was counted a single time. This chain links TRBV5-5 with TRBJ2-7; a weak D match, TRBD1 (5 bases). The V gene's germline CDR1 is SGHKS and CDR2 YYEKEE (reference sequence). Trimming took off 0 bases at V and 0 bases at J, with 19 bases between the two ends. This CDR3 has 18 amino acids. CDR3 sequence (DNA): TGTGCCAGCAGCTTGGCCTCGTATCAGGGTTTAAGCTCCTACGAGCAGTACTTC. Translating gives CASSLASYQGLSSYEQYF. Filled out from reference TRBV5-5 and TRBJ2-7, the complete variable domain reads DAGVTQSPTHLIKTRGQQVTLRCSPISGHKSVSWYQQVLGQGPQFIFQYYEKEERGRGNFPDRFSARQFPNYSSELNVNALLLGDSALYLCASSLASYQGLSSYEQYFGPGTRLTVT.

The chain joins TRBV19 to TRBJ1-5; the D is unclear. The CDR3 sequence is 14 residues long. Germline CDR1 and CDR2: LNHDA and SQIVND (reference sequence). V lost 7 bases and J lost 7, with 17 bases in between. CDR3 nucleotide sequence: TGTGCCAGTACTACAGCCCTACCCCGACAGCCCCAGCATTTT. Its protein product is CASTTALPRQPQHF.

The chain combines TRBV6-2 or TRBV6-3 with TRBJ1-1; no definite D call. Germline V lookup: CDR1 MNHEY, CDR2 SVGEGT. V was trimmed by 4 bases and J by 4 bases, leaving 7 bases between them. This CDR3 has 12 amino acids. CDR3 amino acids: CASSLQPTEAFF. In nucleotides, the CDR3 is TGTGCCAGCAGTTTACAGCCCACTGAAGCTTTCTTT.

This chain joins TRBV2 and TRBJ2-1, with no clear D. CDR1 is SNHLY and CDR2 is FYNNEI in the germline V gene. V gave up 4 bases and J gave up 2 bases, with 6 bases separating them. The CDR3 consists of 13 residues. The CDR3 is CASSGSTYNEQFF. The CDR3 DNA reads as TGTGCCAGCAGTGGCTCTACCTACAATGAGCAGTTCTTC.

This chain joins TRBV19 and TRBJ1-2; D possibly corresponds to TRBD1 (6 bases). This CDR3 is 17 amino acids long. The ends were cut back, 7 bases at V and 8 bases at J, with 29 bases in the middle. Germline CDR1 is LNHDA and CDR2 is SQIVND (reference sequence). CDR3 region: CASTLYFSTGERGGYTF. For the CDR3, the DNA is TGTGCCAGTACCTTATATTTCTCGACAGGAGAAAGGGGAGGCTACACCTTC.

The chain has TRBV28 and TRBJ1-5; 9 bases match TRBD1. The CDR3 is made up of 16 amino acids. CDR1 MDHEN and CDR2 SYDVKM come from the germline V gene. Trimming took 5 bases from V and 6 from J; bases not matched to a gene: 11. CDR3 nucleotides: TGTGCCAGCAGTGTGGCGGGACAGGGCACGAGTCAGCCCCAGCATTTT. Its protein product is CASSVAGQGTSQPQHF.

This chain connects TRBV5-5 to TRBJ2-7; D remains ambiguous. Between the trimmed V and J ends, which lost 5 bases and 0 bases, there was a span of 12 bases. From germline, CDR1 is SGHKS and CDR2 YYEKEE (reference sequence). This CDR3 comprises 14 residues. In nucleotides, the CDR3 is TGTGCCAGCAGTCCTCGTGGCACCTCCTACGAGCAGTACTTC. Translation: CASSPRGTSYEQYF.

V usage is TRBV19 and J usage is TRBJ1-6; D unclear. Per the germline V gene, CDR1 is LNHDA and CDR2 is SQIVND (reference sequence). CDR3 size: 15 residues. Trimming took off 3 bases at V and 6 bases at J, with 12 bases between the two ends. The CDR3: CASSMVTTPNSPLHF. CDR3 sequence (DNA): TGTGCCAGTAGTATGGTGACAACCCCTAATTCACCCCTCCACTTT.

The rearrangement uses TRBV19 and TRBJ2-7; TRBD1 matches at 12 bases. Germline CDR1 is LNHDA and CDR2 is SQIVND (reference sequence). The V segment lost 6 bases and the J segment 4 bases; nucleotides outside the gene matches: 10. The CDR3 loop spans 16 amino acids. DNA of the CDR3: TGTGCCAGTAGCTCTCCGGGACAGGGGGCTTCTTACGAGCAGTACTTC. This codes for CASSSPGQGASYEQYF.

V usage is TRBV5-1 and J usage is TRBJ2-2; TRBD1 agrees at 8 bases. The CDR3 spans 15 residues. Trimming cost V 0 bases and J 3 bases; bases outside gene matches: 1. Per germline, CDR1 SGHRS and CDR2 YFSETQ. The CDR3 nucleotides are TGCGCCAGCAGCTTGGTGGACAGGGACACCGGGGAGCTGTTTTTT. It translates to CASSLVDRDTGELFF.